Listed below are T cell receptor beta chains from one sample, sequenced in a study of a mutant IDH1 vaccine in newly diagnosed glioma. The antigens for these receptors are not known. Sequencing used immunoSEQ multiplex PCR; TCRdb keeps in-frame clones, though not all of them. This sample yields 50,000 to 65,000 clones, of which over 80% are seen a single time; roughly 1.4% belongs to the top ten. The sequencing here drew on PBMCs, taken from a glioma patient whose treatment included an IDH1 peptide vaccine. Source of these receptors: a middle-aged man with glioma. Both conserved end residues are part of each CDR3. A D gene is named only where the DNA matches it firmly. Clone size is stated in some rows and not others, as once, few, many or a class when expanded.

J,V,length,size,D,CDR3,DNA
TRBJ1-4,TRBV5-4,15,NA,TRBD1,CASSTDRGVNEKLFF,TGTGCCAGCAGCACGGACAGGGGGGTCAATGAAAAACTGTTTTTT
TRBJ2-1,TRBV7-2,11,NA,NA,CASSPGYTQFF,TGTGCCAGCAGCCCGGGCTACACCCAGTTCTTC
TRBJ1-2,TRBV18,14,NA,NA,CASSSSGPDYGYTF,TGTGCCAGCTCATCATCCGGGCCGGATTATGGCTACACCTTC
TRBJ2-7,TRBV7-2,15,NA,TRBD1,CASSSEGTGNDEQYF,TGTGCCAGCAGCTCAGAGGGGACAGGGAACGACGAGCAGTACTTC
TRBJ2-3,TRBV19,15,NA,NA,CASRDGGTSTDTQYF,TGTGCCAGTCGAGATGGAGGCACTAGCACAGATACGCAGTATTTT
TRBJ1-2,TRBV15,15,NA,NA,CATSRLQRGPHGYTF,TGTGCCACCAGCAGACTACAGCGGGGCCCCCATGGCTACACCTTC
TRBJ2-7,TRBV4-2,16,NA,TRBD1,CASSVPGTGGSYEQYF,TGTGCCAGCAGCGTCCCCGGGACAGGGGGCTCCTACGAGCAGTACTTC
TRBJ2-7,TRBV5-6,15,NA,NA,CASSLGVDGAYEQYF,TGTGCCAGCAGCTTGGGAGTCGACGGCGCCTACGAGCAGTACTTC
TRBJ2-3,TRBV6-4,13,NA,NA,CASSGERGDTQYF,TGTGCCAGCAGTGGTGAACGAGGGGATACGCAGTATTTT
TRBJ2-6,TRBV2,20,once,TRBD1,CASSTQDTQGAIPGANVLTF,TGTGCCAGCAGTACCCAGGACACGCAGGGGGCTATCCCCGGGGCCAACGTCCTGACTTTC
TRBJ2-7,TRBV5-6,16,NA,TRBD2,CASSSQRRGRTPEQYF,TGTGCCAGCAGCTCCCAACGCCGCGGGAGGACCCCTGAGCAGTACTTC
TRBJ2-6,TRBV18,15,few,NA,CASSPSESGANVLTF,TGTGCCAGCTCACCATCGGAATCTGGGGCCAACGTCCTGACTTTC
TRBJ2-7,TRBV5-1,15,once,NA,CASSLNRGLLYEQYF,TGCGCCAGCAGCTTAAACAGGGGACTTCTCTACGAGCAGTACTTC
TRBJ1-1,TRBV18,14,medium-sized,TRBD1,CASSLTGERTEAFF,TGTGCCAGCTCACTTACAGGGGAGAGGACTGAAGCTTTCTTT
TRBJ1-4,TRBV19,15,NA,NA,CASWNRGATNEKLFF,TGTGCCAGTTGGAATAGGGGTGCGACTAATGAAAAACTGTTTTTT
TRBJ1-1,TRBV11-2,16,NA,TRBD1,CASSTGQGGVNTEAFF,TGTGCCAGCAGCACCGGACAGGGGGGAGTGAACACTGAAGCTTTCTTT
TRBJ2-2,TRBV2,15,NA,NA,CASSEARLNTGELFF,TGTGCCAGCAGTGAAGCCCGCCTGAACACCGGGGAGCTGTTTTTT
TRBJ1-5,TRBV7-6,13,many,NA,CASSPGDAQPQHF,TGTGCCAGCAGTCCGGGGGACGCTCAGCCCCAGCATTTT
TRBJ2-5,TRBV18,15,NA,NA,CASSTHPGGGETQYF,TGTGCCAGCTCAACTCACCCGGGTGGAGGAGAGACCCAGTACTTC
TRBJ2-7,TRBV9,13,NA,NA,CASSAGLAYEQYF,TGTGCCAGCAGCGCTGGACTTGCCTACGAGCAGTACTTC
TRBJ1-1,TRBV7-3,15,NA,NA,CASSPSPGTNTEAFF,TGTGCCAGCAGCCCTTCCCCTGGGACCAACACTGAAGCTTTCTTT
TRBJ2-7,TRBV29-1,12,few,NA,CSARDDSYEQYF,TGCAGCGCCCGGGACGACTCCTACGAGCAGTACTTC